These T cell receptor beta chains were read from a single sample in a study of T cell responses to AZD1222 COVID-19 vaccine. Profiling relied on immunoSEQ multiplex PCR, and the TCRdb table lists in-frame clones only, not all of them. The sample lists about 150,000 clones, approximately 90% occurring once. This specimen consisted of peripheral blood, obtained on day 0 of AZD1222 vaccination. These receptors were obtained from an adult in good health. Each CDR3 is given with its conserved first and last residue.

j_call,v_call,cdr3_aa
TRBJ2-5,TRBV7-2,CASSRWGGTAQETQYF
TRBJ2-1,TRBV7-6,CASSPALAGGSYNEQFF
TRBJ2-1,TRBV2,CASSVTNEQFF
TRBJ1-2,TRBV7-9,CASSDSPGTGGLGYTF
TRBJ2-7,TRBV4-1,CASSGLVGYEQYF
TRBJ1-5,TRBV27,CASSLVSGGRQPQHF
TRBJ1-2,TRBV4-1,CASSPTRDRGRNYGYTF
TRBJ2-7,TRBV7-9,CASSLAGHDLLNYEQYF
TRBJ2-2,TRBV7-3,CASSRDTGELFF
TRBJ2-3,TRBV18,CASSPQTGLASTDTQYF
TRBJ2-5,TRBV14,CASSHGGETQYF
TRBJ2-2,TRBV6-2/TRBV6-3,CASSGTLAGPRGGGGELFF
TRBJ1-1,TRBV14,CASSQVRGGTEAFF
TRBJ1-2,TRBV19,CASTGTGGSRGYTF
TRBJ2-1,TRBV9,CASSVGGLAGRSWSNEQFF
TRBJ2-1,TRBV15,CATSRGGLAGGVLNEQFF
TRBJ2-7,TRBV29-1,CSVVLDSVRGEQYF
TRBJ2-3,TRBV7-6,CASSSRYSESTDTQYF
TRBJ2-5,TRBV4-2,CASSQDDLSGGAQYF
TRBJ1-1,TRBV3-1/TRBV3-2,CASSELGPTNTEAFF
TRBJ1-1,TRBV18,CASSPRQNTEAFF
TRBJ1-2,TRBV11-2,CASSSGAGYGYTF
TRBJ2-1,TRBV29-1,CSVEVSLAGEQFF
TRBJ2-7,TRBV9,CASARDTYPWEQYF
TRBJ1-1,TRBV21-1,CASGNTTGADTAAPRLEAFF
TRBJ2-3,TRBV24-1,CATSGPPGTEFTDTQYF
TRBJ1-5,TRBV5-6,CASSLNRGGQPQHF
TRBJ1-4,TRBV9,CASSVGVGDYNEKLFF
TRBJ1-5,TRBV24-1,CATSDRTDYSNQPQHF
TRBJ1-4,TRBV5-4,CASSFAGATNEKLFF
TRBJ2-5,TRBV4-1,CASSPSRWGVETQYF
TRBJ2-1,TRBV6-5,CASRQQQENEQFF
TRBJ1-4,TRBV7-6,CASSLQGTNEKLFF
TRBJ2-1,TRBV27,CASSFEGGGLYNEQFF
TRBJ1-1,TRBV4-1,CASSQGAYTEAFF
TRBJ2-7,TRBV25-1,CASSEYGGEGSSYEQYF
TRBJ2-1,TRBV28,CASSLFTSGREYNEQFF
TRBJ2-1,TRBV28,CASSSILTSGTDYNEQFF
TRBJ2-1,TRBV18,CASSPGLNNEQFF
TRBJ2-5,TRBV5-1,CASSFTGGRETQYF
TRBJ2-7,TRBV5-6,CASSLYSTSGMREQYF
TRBJ2-1,TRBV6-5,CASSSLAASGNEQFF
TRBJ1-1,TRBV5-6,CASSLPRWTVNTEAFF
TRBJ2-1,TRBV5-1,CASSFAGNEQFF
TRBJ2-2,TRBV7-2,CASTQNRGVGELFF
TRBJ2-7,TRBV14,CASSRAQGLTYEQYF